The present TCR beta chain was sequenced within a study of T-cell reconstitution after alpha-beta-depleted transplantation in children. The CDR3 covers 18 residues. The germline V gene has CDR1 DFQATT and CDR2 SNEGSKA (reference sequence). Molecular barcoding with unique molecular identifiers was used for the TCRbeta library. TCRdb called the PCR reads again in MiXCR, with one record for every CDR3 protein. The sample contains around 670,000 distinct CDR3 sequences, roughly 14% of which appear only once. Concerning this clonotype itself: One end of the junction is discordant with germline, which a read error may explain.

This chain links TRBV20-1 with TRBJ2-5, with D possibly being TRBD2 (5 bases). This TCR derives from a girl aged 2 to 9 with congenital amegakaryocytic thrombocytopenia, due to receive a stem cell transplant. The sample consisted of PBMCs, taken before TCRalphabeta/CD19-depleted stem cell transplant. The CDR3 region has the DNA TGCTGTGCTAGAGTATTGGGCTTGGGGAGTTTATTAGAAGAGACCCAGTACTTC. Translating it yields CCARVLGLGSLLEETQYF.